These 5 T cell receptor beta chains were all obtained from the same sample, sequenced in a study of T cells of healthy individuals. MiXCR was run by TCRdb on the 5' RACE reads, yielding one entry per CDR3 protein. This table holds about 63,000 distinct CDR3 sequences, 16% found once. These receptors were taken from a human donor in good health.

At least ten counts were recorded for this clonotype. The chain has TRBV6-2 or TRBV6-3 and TRBJ2-5; D possibly corresponds to TRBD2 (6 bases). This CDR3 is built from 15 residues. Germline V gene sequence: CDR1 MNHEY, CDR2 SVGEGT. V lost 4 bases and J lost 3, with 15 bases in between. This CDR3 reads CASSSGLSAKETQYF. DNA of the CDR3: TGTGCCAGCAGTTCGGGACTCAGCGCAAAAGAGACCCAGTACTTC.

The chain carries TRBV7-2 and TRBJ2-2; tentatively, D is TRBD1 (5 bases). CDR1 and CDR2 (germline): SGHTA, FQGNSA. Trimming cost V 3 bases and J 0 bases, with 8 bases left between them. This CDR3 region has 15 residues. The CDR3 protein is CASSFRTTNTGELFF. The CDR3 bases are TGTGCCAGCAGCTTTAGGACAACGAACACCGGGGAGCTGTTTTTT.

This clonotype was seen ten or more times. The chain recombines TRBV27 with TRBJ2-1; D ambiguous. Per the germline V gene, CDR1 is MNHEY and CDR2 is SMNVEV (reference sequence). Trimming pared 2 bases from V and 8 bases from J, leaving 13 bases between. The CDR3 spans 14 residues. The CDR3 nucleotides are TGTGCCAGCAGTTTAGCGGCTTCAAATCATGAGCAGTTCTTC. It specifies CASSLAASNHEQFF.

This clonotype came up many times. The chain uses TRBV2 and TRBJ2-1; D is unclear. This CDR3 spans 12 amino acids. V lost 6 bases to trimming and J lost 0 bases, with 3 bases between them. Looked up from germline, CDR1 is SNHLY and CDR2 is FYNNEI. CDR3 nucleotide sequence: TGTGCCAGCAGGAGCTCCTACAATGAGCAGTTCTTC. This translates into CASRSSYNEQFF.

This clonotype has a handful of counts. The chain combines TRBV7-2 with TRBJ2-1, with D maybe TRBD2 (5 bases). V lost 5 bases and J lost 6, with 11 bases in between. Germline-derived CDR1 and CDR2 are SGHTA and FQGNSA. CDR3 length: 13 residues. This chain's CDR3 is CASSAASSNEQFF. The CDR3 DNA is TGTGCCAGCAGCGCCGCTAGCAGCAATGAGCAGTTCTTC.